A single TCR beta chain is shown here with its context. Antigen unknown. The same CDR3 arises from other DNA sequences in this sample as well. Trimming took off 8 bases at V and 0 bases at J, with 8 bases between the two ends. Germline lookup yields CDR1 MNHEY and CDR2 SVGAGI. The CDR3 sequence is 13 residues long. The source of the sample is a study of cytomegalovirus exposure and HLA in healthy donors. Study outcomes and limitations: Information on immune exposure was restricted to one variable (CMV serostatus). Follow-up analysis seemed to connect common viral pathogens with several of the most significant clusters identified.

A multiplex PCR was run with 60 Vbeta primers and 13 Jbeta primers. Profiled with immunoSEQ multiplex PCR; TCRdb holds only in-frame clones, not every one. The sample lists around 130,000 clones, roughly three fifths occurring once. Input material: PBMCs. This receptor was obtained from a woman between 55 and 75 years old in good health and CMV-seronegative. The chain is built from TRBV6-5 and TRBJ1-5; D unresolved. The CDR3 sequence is CASSEGSNQPQHF. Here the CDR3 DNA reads TGTGCCAGCTCTGAGGGTAGCAATCAGCCCCAGCATTTT.